Described below is a single TCR beta chain sequence and its context. As yet, its antigen is unknown. Germline V gene data show CDR1 as LGHDT and CDR2 as YNNKEL (reference sequence). This CDR3 has 19 amino acids. The germline V and J ends were trimmed by 0 bases and 4 bases, with 24 bases remaining between them. This entry comes from a study of human T cells and chemical hapten exposure. Overall study context: Diagnoses of alopecia areata, totalis or universalis occurred in mostly female patients.

Whole-study findings and limits: Expanded TCRs grouped into significantly more large CDR3 similarity clusters than controls produced.

TCRdb redid the calling of the RACE reads with MiXCR, one entry per CDR3 protein. The table lists some 79,000 distinct CDR3 sequences, about 9.4% of them singletons. Time point given: patch test 2, 6 weeks after DPC sensitization. Noted treatment: therapeutic diphenylcyclopropenone sensitization with weekly scalp DPC. The drawing of blood occurred before each patch test was applied. Unseparated into fractions, whole blood served as the source from which total RNA was extracted. The TCR sequence derives from a woman between 50 and 59 years old with alopecia areata. Some clones in this sample may be carry-over from other donors' samples. Specimen: whole blood, collected in connection with sensitization to the hapten diphenylcyclopropenone (DPC). V gene TRBV3-1 combines with J gene TRBJ2-5; possible D gene TRBD2, 5 bases. CDR3 bases: TGTGCCAGCAGCCAAGATTCGGGGTATAGCGCCTCTGCTAGAGAGACCCAGTACTTC. Its protein product is CASSQDSGYSASARETQYF.